One and the same sample provided the 21 T cell receptor beta chains below, sequenced in a study of OX40 agonist ivuxolimab in advanced cancers. Libraries were prepared through the immunoSEQ multiplex PCR assay. TCRdb limited this immuneACCESS table to in-frame rearrangements with V and J called. A share of clones is missing; checked studies link under half to unresolved V genes, and the rest is unexplained. This sample comprises tens of thousands of clones, 85% of them detected only once. The top ten clonotypes cover 3.7% of the sample. Sequenced here: CD4+ or CD8+ T cells sorted from blood, sampled in a trial of the OX40 agonist ivuxolimab. These receptors were obtained from an adult with an advanced solid tumor such as melanoma, head and neck, liver or kidney cancer.

This clone was recorded only once. CDR3 loop: CASSPATNTGELFF. As DNA, the CDR3 is TGTGCCAGCAGCCCGGCTACGAACACCGGGGAGCTGTTTTTT. This chain links TRBV11-3 with TRBJ2-2; no clear D. Germline-derived CDR1 and CDR2 are SGHNT and YENEEA. V was shortened by 5 bases and J by 0 bases, with 7 bases between the two germline ends. There are 14 residues in the CDR3.

The chain combines TRBV9 with TRBJ2-5, with 9 positions matching TRBD2. This CDR3 has 15 amino acids. With V trimmed by 0 bases and J by 2 bases, 2 bases remained unmatched. Germline CDR1 and CDR2: SGDLS and YYNGEE. CDR3 protein: CASSVASGTQETQYF. In nucleotides, the CDR3 is TGTGCCAGCAGCGTAGCTAGCGGGACGCAAGAGACCCAGTACTTC.

This clone has just one count. The junction departs from germline at one end; a sequencing error may be responsible. The chain recombines TRBV7-2 with TRBJ2-5; 10 bases fit TRBD1. Per the germline V gene, CDR1 is SGHTA and CDR2 is FQGNSA. This CDR3 region has 13 residues. CDR3 residues: CASSLLTGGRLDF. As DNA, the CDR3 is TGTGCCAGCAGCTTATTGACAGGGGGCAGGCTTGACTTC.

The chain is built from TRBV7-2 and TRBJ2-7; no clear D gene. With 5 bases removed from V and 3 bases from J, the gap between germline ends came to 14 bases. The CDR3 extends over 14 amino acids. CDR1 is SGHTA, CDR2 FQGNSA, per germline. The CDR3: CASSPRSDLYEQYF. The CDR3, as DNA: TGTGCCAGCAGCCCGCGCAGTGACCTCTACGAGCAGTACTTC.

The chain combines TRBV28 with TRBJ2-1; D remains ambiguous. Germline loops: CDR1 MDHEN, CDR2 SYDVKM. The CDR3 covers 14 residues. V was cut by 6 bases and J by 5 bases, with 14 bases left in between. The CDR3 here is CASSPGGWDNEQFF. In nucleotides, the CDR3 is TGTGCCAGCAGCCCCGGTGGATGGGACAATGAGCAGTTCTTC. Complete variable domain (other parts from reference TRBV28 and TRBJ2-1): DVKVTQSSRYLVKRTGEKVFLECVQDMDHENMFWYRQDPGLGLRLIYFSYDVKMKEKGDIPEGYSVSREKKERFSLILESASTNQTSMYLCASSPGGWDNEQFFGPGTRLTVL.

The chain uses TRBV2 and TRBJ2-3; 13 nucleotides align to TRBD2. The V gene's germline CDR1 is SNHLY and CDR2 FYNNEI. The V and J ends lost 0 bases and 1 base, in that order; junction bases with no gene match: 7. The CDR3 has 19 amino acids. The CDR3 nucleotides read TGTGCCAGCAGTGAAGCGGCGACTAGCGGGAGGCGGGGCACAGATACGCAGTATTTT. This sequence encodes CASSEAATSGRRGTDTQYF.

The chain combines TRBV5-5 with TRBJ2-7, with no clear D. Trimming left V 1 base short and J 4 bases short, with 12 bases between. The CDR3 consists of 14 residues. CDR1 SGHKS and CDR2 YYEKEE come from the germline V gene (reference sequence). The CDR3 reads CASSLSYRGYEQYF. CDR3 nucleotides: TGTGCCAGCAGCTTGAGTTACAGAGGATACGAGCAGTACTTC.

The V and J genes are TRBV14 and TRBJ1-4; unclear D gene. V was shortened by 0 bases and J by 4 bases, with 3 bases between the two germline ends. This CDR3 comprises 13 residues. Germline values: CDR1 SGHDN, CDR2 FVKESK. In DNA form, the CDR3 reads TGTGCCAGCAGCCAAGACCTTAATGAAAAACTGTTTTTT. Amino acids: CASSQDLNEKLFF.

This sequence joins TRBV5-5 and TRBJ1-1; no firm D call. This CDR3 is 12 amino acids long. V lost 0 bases to trimming and J lost 7 bases, with 7 bases between them. Germline V gives CDR1 SGHKS, CDR2 YYEKEE (reference sequence). CDR3 DNA sequence: TGTGCCAGCAGCTTGGGAGACGGTGAAGCTTTCTTT. Amino acid sequence: CASSLGDGEAFF.

For the CDR3, the DNA is TGCGCCAGCAGCTTGGAGACGGGACACTACTATGGCTACACCTTC. It codes for CASSLETGHYYGYTF. The chain joins TRBV5-1 to TRBJ1-2, with D possibly matching TRBD1 (6 bases). This CDR3 contains 15 residues. In germline, CDR1 is SGHRS, CDR2 YFSETQ. The V end was cut by 0 bases, the J end by 3 bases, with 12 bases between.

The chain is built from TRBV7-2 and TRBJ2-7; possible D gene TRBD1, 5 bases. Germline V gene data show CDR1 as SGHTA and CDR2 as FQGNSA. The CDR3 covers 14 residues. The ends were cut back, 5 bases at V and 3 bases at J, with 14 bases in the middle. The DNA of the CDR3 is TGTGCCAGCAGCCTCCGCGGCAGGGTCTACGAGCAGTACTTC. This translates into CASSLRGRVYEQYF.

The chain links TRBV28 to TRBJ2-3; 11 nucleotides align to TRBD1. The CDR3 loop spans 15 amino acids. Trimming cost V 5 bases and J 6 bases; bases outside gene matches: 7. CDR1 MDHEN and CDR2 SYDVKM come from the germline V gene. CDR3 residues: CASSPGTGGDDTQYF. The CDR3 DNA reads TGTGCCAGCAGTCCCGGGACAGGGGGAGACGATACGCAGTATTTT.

The genes are TRBV2 and TRBJ2-3; 7 bases match TRBD2. The germline V gene has CDR1 SNHLY and CDR2 FYNNEI. The V and J ends lost 7 bases and 3 bases, in that order; junction bases with no gene match: 13. CDR3 length: 16 residues. CDR3 in amino acids: CASTPLAGLGTDTQYF. CDR3 coding DNA: TGTGCCAGCACTCCTTTAGCGGGCTTGGGGACAGATACGCAGTATTTT. Combining the CDR3 with reference TRBV2 and TRBJ2-3 gives the whole variable domain EPEVTQTPSHQVTQMGQEVILRCVPISNHLYFYWYRQILGQKVEFLVSFYNNEISEKSEIFDDQFSVERPDGSNFTLKIRSTKLEDSAMYFCASTPLAGLGTDTQYFGPGTRLTVL.

The CDR3: CASSFPGSANIQYF. In DNA, the CDR3 is TGTGCCAGCAGCTTTCCCGGCAGTGCAAACATTCAGTACTTC. The chain employs TRBV5-4 and TRBJ2-4; no firm D call. The V gene lost 2 bases and the J gene lost 6 bases, with 12 bases spanning the gap. CDR1 is SGHNT, CDR2 YYREEE, per germline (reference sequence). This CDR3 contains 14 residues.

The rearrangement joins TRBV11-3 to TRBJ2-3; TRBD2 matches at 8 bases. Losses at the gene ends were 5 bases for V and 6 bases for J; bases not matched to a gene: 10. CDR3 size: 15 residues. Germline CDR1 and CDR2: SGHNT and YENEEA. The CDR3 loop is CASSTGTTSDDTQYF. The CDR3, as DNA: TGTGCCAGCAGCACCGGGACGACTAGCGACGATACGCAGTATTTT.

The CDR3 nucleotides are TGTGCCACCTTCCTTGGCGGGGCCTCTGCCAACGAGCAGTACTTC. Residues: CATFLGGASANEQYF. The gene calls are TRBV28 and TRBJ2-7, with D possibly matching TRBD2 (6 bases). This CDR3 is 15 amino acids long. The germline gives CDR1 MDHEN, CDR2 SYDVKM. V gave up 10 bases and J gave up 5 bases, with 24 bases separating them.

The V call is TRBV7-3, the J call TRBJ2-1; D might be TRBD1 (6 bases). V lost 2 bases, J lost 2 bases, and 10 bases lay in between. The CDR3 spans 15 residues. Germline assignment: CDR1 SGHTA and CDR2 FQGTGA. In nucleotides, the CDR3 is TGTGCCAGCAGCTTAGAGGACAGCCCCTACAATGAGCAGTTCTTC. Its protein product is CASSLEDSPYNEQFF.

The J gene is TRBJ2-7, the V gene TRBV30; perhaps TRBD2 as D (6 bases). Per the germline V gene, CDR1 is GTSNPN and CDR2 is SVGIG (reference sequence). The V gene lost 2 bases and the J gene lost 6 bases, with 8 bases spanning the gap. This CDR3 region has 11 residues. CDR3: CAWSLTSEQYF. The CDR3 coding sequence is TGTGCCTGGAGTTTGACTAGCGAGCAGTACTTC.

The chain couples TRBV28 to TRBJ2-1; D is uncertain. Germline CDR1 and CDR2: MDHEN and SYDVKM. The CDR3 runs to 15 residues. Trimming cost V 2 bases and J 5 bases, with 13 bases left between them. CDR3 sequence reads: CASSLGSTWDNEQFF. CDR3 nucleotide sequence: TGTGCCAGCAGTTTAGGGTCCACCTGGGACAATGAGCAGTTCTTC.

V usage is TRBV5-1 and J usage is TRBJ2-7; D may match TRBD1 or TRBD2 (5 bases each). The CDR3 consists of 14 residues. Germline V CDR1 and CDR2: SGHRS, YFSETQ. V was pared by 3 bases and J by 0 bases, with 10 bases between. The CDR3 nucleotides read TGCGCCAGCAGCTGGGACGTAAGCTCCTACGAGCAGTACTTC. As protein: CASSWDVSSYEQYF.

The chain employs TRBV5-4 and TRBJ2-1; the D is unclear. V was shortened by 0 bases and J by 9 bases, with 13 bases between the two germline ends. Germline loops: CDR1 SGHNT, CDR2 YYREEE (reference sequence). The CDR3 has 14 amino acids. DNA of the CDR3: TGTGCCAGCAGCTTGGTTGGACCCCTGGGTGAGCAGTTCTTC. The encoded protein is CASSLVGPLGEQFF.